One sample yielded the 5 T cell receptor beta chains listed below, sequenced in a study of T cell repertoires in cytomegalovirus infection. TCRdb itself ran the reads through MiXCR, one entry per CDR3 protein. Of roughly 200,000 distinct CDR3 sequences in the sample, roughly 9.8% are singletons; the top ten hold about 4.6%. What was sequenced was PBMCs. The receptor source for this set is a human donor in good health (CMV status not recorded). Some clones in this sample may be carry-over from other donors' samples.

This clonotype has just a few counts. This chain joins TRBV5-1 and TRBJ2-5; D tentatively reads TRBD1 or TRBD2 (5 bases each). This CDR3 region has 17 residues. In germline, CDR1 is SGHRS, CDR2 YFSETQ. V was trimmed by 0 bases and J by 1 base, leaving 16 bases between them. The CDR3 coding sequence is TGCGCCAGCAGCTTGGAAGAACCGGGACGGACCCAAGAGACCCAGTACTTC. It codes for CASSLEEPGRTQETQYF. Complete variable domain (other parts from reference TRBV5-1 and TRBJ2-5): KAGVTQTPRYLIKTRGQQVTLSCSPISGHRSVSWYQQTPGQGLQFLFEYFSETQRNKGNFPGRFSGRQFSNSRSEMNVSTLELGDSALYLCASSLEEPGRTQETQYFGPGTRLLVL.

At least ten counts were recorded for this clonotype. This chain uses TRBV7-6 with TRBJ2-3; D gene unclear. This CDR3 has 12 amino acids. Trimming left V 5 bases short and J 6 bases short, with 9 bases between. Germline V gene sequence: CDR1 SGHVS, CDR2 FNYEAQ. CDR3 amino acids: CASSPDMDTQYF. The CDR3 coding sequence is TGTGCCAGCAGCCCCGACATGGATACGCAGTATTTT.

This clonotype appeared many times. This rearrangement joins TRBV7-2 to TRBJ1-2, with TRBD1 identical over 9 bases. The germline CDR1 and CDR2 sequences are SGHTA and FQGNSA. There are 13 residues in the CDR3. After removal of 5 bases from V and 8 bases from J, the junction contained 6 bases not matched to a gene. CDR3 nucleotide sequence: TGTGCCAGCAGCCCCCGGACAGGGGACGGCTACACCTTC. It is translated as CASSPRTGDGYTF.

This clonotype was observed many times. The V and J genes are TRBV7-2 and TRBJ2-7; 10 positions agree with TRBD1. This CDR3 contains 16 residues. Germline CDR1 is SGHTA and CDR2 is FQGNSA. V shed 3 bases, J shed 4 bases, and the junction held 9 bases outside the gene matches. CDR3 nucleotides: TGTGCCAGCAGCTTCTCAGCGGGACAGGGGATGTACGAGCAGTACTTC. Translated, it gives CASSFSAGQGMYEQYF. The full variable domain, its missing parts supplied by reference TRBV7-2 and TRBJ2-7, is GAGVSQSPSNKVTEKGKDVELRCDPISGHTALYWYRQSLGQGLEFLIYFQGNSAPDKSGLPSDRFSAERTGGSVSTLTIQRTQQEDSAVYLCASSFSAGQGMYEQYFGPGTRLTVT.

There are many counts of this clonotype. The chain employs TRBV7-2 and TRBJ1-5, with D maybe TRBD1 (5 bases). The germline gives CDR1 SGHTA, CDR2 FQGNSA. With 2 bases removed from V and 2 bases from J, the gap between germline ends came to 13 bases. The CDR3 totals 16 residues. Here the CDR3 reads CASSLIPGQGNQPQHF. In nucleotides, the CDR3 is TGTGCCAGCAGCTTAATTCCAGGGCAAGGCAATCAGCCCCAGCATTTT. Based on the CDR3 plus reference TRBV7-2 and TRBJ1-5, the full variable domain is GAGVSQSPSNKVTEKGKDVELRCDPISGHTALYWYRQSLGQGLEFLIYFQGNSAPDKSGLPSDRFSAERTGGSVSTLTIQRTQQEDSAVYLCASSLIPGQGNQPQHFGDGTRLSIL.